This T cell receptor (beta chain) was captured by sequencing in a study of blood T cell repertoires in COVID-19. At the level of the study: The origin of the acute and convalescent COVID-19 samples was the United States, Italy and Spain.

In the authors' workflow: Reference gene primer amplification yielded estimated nucleated cell counts. Repertoires were generated with immunoSEQ multiplex PCR, while TCRdb's copy carries only in-frame clones and drops some. From that table come the V and J calls and clone size; the DNA was used to work out D and trimming. In the table there are fewer than 85,000 clones, approximately 83% of which are singletons. V was clipped by 3 bases and J by 5 bases; unmatched bases: 7. The CDR3 extends over 14 amino acids. Germline CDR1 SQVTM, CDR2 ANQGSEA. This TCR was sampled from a human donor in a cohort sampled during active COVID-19. Sequenced input: peripheral blood. The chain joins TRBV29-1 to TRBJ2-1, with 7 bases that match TRBD1. CDR3 protein: CSVETGLLDNEQFF. The CDR3 DNA follows: TGCAGCGTTGAGACAGGGCTGTTGGACAATGAGCAGTTCTTC.